The 31 T cell receptor beta chains listed next were all sequenced from one sample in a study of T-cell reconstitution after alpha-beta-depleted transplantation in children. The library targeted TCRbeta and was prepared with unique molecular identifiers. In TCRdb, the PCR reads were re-called with MiXCR into one record per CDR3 protein. The sample records about 580,000 distinct CDR3 sequences, 25% to 30% being singletons. Sequenced here: PBMCs, sampled before TCRalphabeta/CD19-depleted stem cell transplant. The receptors shown here come from a boy younger than two with Wiskott-Aldrich syndrome, due to receive a stem cell transplant.

The genes are TRBV11-2 and TRBJ1-1; D unresolved. Germline values: CDR1 SGHAT, CDR2 FQNNGV. V gave up 2 bases and J gave up 5 bases, with 12 bases separating them. CDR3 length: 14 residues. In DNA, the CDR3 is TGTGCCAGCAGCTTAAGGCAGGACCAAACTGAAGCTTTCTTT. Its translation is CASSLRQDQTEAFF.

This clonotype has only a few counts. The rearrangement links TRBV11-2 to TRBJ2-7; D possibly corresponds to TRBD2 (6 bases). The CDR3 is made up of 15 amino acids. In germline, CDR1 is SGHAT, CDR2 FQNNGV. With 3 bases removed from V and 2 bases from J, the gap between germline ends came to 14 bases. This CDR3 reads CASSFQRDSTYEQYF. DNA for the CDR3: TGTGCCAGCAGCTTTCAGAGGGACTCCACCTACGAGCAGTACTTC.

This clonotype was counted only a few times. V usage is TRBV12-3 or TRBV12-4 and J usage is TRBJ1-6; D unresolved. This CDR3 is built from 16 residues. With 5 bases removed from V and 0 bases from J, the gap between germline ends came to 11 bases. In DNA, the CDR3 is TGTGCCAGCAGTACCGATTCGGGCTCCTATAATTCACCCCTCCACTTT. This gives the protein CASSTDSGSYNSPLHF.

This clonotype was observed a handful of times. The chain combines TRBV5-1 with TRBJ2-3, with D maybe TRBD1 (6 bases). The length of the CDR3 is 14 residues. In germline, CDR1 is SGHRS, CDR2 YFSETQ. V lost 4 bases, J lost 4 bases, and 13 bases lay in between. The CDR3, as DNA: TGCGCCAGCAGCCTGGGACATGCCGCAGATACGCAGTATTTT. Translation: CASSLGHAADTQYF.

CDR3 sequence reads: CATSLGTSGRRDEQFF. In DNA form, the CDR3 reads TGTGCCACCAGCTTAGGCACTAGCGGGAGGAGGGATGAGCAGTTCTTC. The chain couples TRBV15 to TRBJ2-1; 12 nucleotides line up with TRBD2. V dropped 5 bases and J dropped 8; count of bases not matched to a gene: 10. Germline-derived CDR1 and CDR2 are LNHNV and YYDKDF (reference sequence). The CDR3 is 16 residues long.

This clonotype was found a few times. This chain uses TRBV18 with TRBJ1-5; possible D gene TRBD1, 6 bases. V was clipped by 2 bases and J by 0 bases, with 11 bases between them. Germline V CDR1 and CDR2: KGHSH, LQKENI. This CDR3 is 16 amino acids long. In DNA form, the CDR3 reads TGTGCCAGCTCACCAGTAGGGACAAATAGCAATCAGCCCCAGCATTTT. The encoded protein is CASSPVGTNSNQPQHF.

The chain carries TRBV5-1 and TRBJ2-4; 10 bases align to TRBD1. This CDR3 is 15 amino acids long. Germline CDR1 reads SGHRS; CDR2 reads YFSETQ. The V and J ends lost 0 bases and 6 bases, in that order; junction bases with no gene match: 3. CDR3 residues: CASSLGQGAGNIQYF. CDR3 nucleotides: TGCGCCAGCAGCTTGGGACAGGGGGCAGGAAACATTCAGTACTTC. Filled out from reference TRBV5-1 and TRBJ2-4, the complete variable domain reads KAGVTQTPRYLIKTRGQQVTLSCSPISGHRSVSWYQQTPGQGLQFLFEYFSETQRNKGNFPGRFSGRQFSNSRSEMNVSTLELGDSALYLCASSLGQGAGNIQYFGAGTRLSVL.

This chain joins TRBV7-9 and TRBJ2-1; tentative D call: TRBD2 (5 bases). With 5 bases removed from V and 2 bases from J, the gap between germline ends came to 19 bases. The germline gives CDR1 SEHNR, CDR2 FQNEAQ (reference sequence). The CDR3 is 17 residues long. The CDR3 nucleotides are TGTGCCAGCAGCCCACCGGTTCGGCTAGCAACCTACAATGAGCAGTTCTTC. Its translation: CASSPPVRLATYNEQFF. Based on the CDR3 plus reference TRBV7-9 and TRBJ2-1, the full variable domain is DTGVSQNPRHKITKRGQNVTFRCDPISEHNRLYWYRQTLGQGPEFLTYFQNEAQLEKSRLLSDRFSAERPKGSFSTLEIQRTEQGDSAMYLCASSPPVRLATYNEQFFGPGTRLTVL.

The chain joins TRBV5-6 to TRBJ2-7; D gene ambiguous. Deletions cut 0 bases from V and 5 bases from J, with 12 bases between. CDR3 length equals 14 residues. Germline V CDR1 and CDR2: SGHDT, YYEEEE. The CDR3 DNA reads TGTGCCAGCAGCTTGGCACTGCCCCAGGACGAGCAGTACTTC. Residues: CASSLALPQDEQYF.

In this sample, this clonotype turned up a few times. In DNA form, the CDR3 reads TGTGCCAGTAGTAGTTGGGGGAGCTACAATGAGCAGTTCTTC. The encoded protein is CASSSWGSYNEQFF. V usage is TRBV19 and J usage is TRBJ2-1; D could derive from TRBD1 or TRBD2 (5 bases each). Germline-derived CDR1 and CDR2 are LNHDA and SQIVND (reference sequence). Between the trimmed V and J ends, which lost 4 bases and 3 bases, there was a span of 10 bases. The CDR3 is 14 amino acids.

The J gene is TRBJ2-5, the V gene TRBV20-1, with no clear D. CDR1 is DFQATT, CDR2 SNEGSKA, per germline (reference sequence). The CDR3 has 14 amino acids. The ends were cut back, 4 bases at V and 5 bases at J, with 17 bases in the middle. The CDR3: CSATDSRGWETQYF. In DNA, the CDR3 is TGCAGTGCTACGGATTCACGCGGTTGGGAGACCCAGTACTTC.

Comments on this clonotype: The junction differs from germline at one of its ends, possibly a read error. V and J are TRBV28 and TRBJ1-2; 7 nucleotides align to TRBD1. The CDR3 sequence is 15 residues long. Germline V gene sequence: CDR1 MDHEN, CDR2 SYDVKM. The CDR3, as DNA: TGTGCCAGCAGTTCAAAAACAGGGGTGAAGAATGCCTACACTTTC. As protein: CASSSKTGVKNAYTF.

The CDR3 spells CAIMNGQDRTQYF. Here the CDR3 DNA reads TGTGCCATCATGAACGGGCAAGATCGGACCCAGTACTTC. This chain connects TRBV10-3 to TRBJ2-5; D not certain. This CDR3 spans 13 amino acids. V gave up 7 bases and J gave up 7 bases, with 16 bases separating them. Germline CDR1 ENHRY, CDR2 SYGVKD.

The sample holds a few counts of this clonotype. The chain is built from TRBV20-1 and TRBJ2-2; D is unresolved. The germline gives CDR1 DFQATT, CDR2 SNEGSKA (reference sequence). V was shortened by 4 bases and J by 2 bases, with 11 bases between the two germline ends. The CDR3 consists of 14 residues. The CDR3 DNA reads TGCAGTGCTATCCCGGTTGCTAACACCGGGGAGCTGTTTTTT. Amino acids: CSAIPVANTGELFF.

The V gene is TRBV12-3 or TRBV12-4, the J gene TRBJ2-1, with 8 positions matching TRBD2. With 8 bases clipped from V and 4 bases from J, the junction kept 10 bases outside the gene matches. This CDR3 has 15 amino acids. As DNA, the CDR3 is TGTGCCAGCTGCCGTCGGACTAGCAGTTACAATGAGCAGTTCTTC. Translated, it gives CASCRRTSSYNEQFF.

In this sample, this clonotype turned up once. DNA of the CDR3: TGTGCCACCAGTGACCCCTCGAAGACAGATACGCAGTATTTT. Protein sequence: CATSDPSKTDTQYF. This chain joins TRBV24-1 and TRBJ2-3, with D unresolved. Trimming cost V 4 bases and J 3 bases, with 10 bases left between them. This CDR3 comprises 14 residues. Germline CDR1 KGHDR, CDR2 SFDVKD.

V is TRBV12-3 or TRBV12-4 and J is TRBJ2-7; a possible D gene is TRBD2 (6 bases). Deletions cut 3 bases from V and 0 bases from J, with 12 bases between. The CDR3 runs to 15 residues. The CDR3 loop reads CASSFQAGLSYEQYF. CDR3 DNA sequence: TGTGCCAGCAGTTTCCAAGCGGGCCTCTCCTACGAGCAGTACTTC.

This clonotype was recorded a few times. This chain joins TRBV5-6 and TRBJ2-5; 7 bases align to TRBD1. The germline gives CDR1 SGHDT, CDR2 YYEEEE. V was pared by 1 base and J by 1 base, with 4 bases of the junction left unmatched. The CDR3 sequence is 15 residues long. CDR3 protein: CASSLWGQIQETQYF. DNA of the CDR3: TGTGCCAGCAGCTTGTGGGGACAGATCCAAGAGACCCAGTACTTC.

Here the CDR3 reads CASSYLSGRAKTDTQYF. The CDR3 DNA reads TGTGCCAGCAGTTACCTTAGCGGGAGGGCCAAGACAGATACGCAGTATTTT. The chain has TRBV7-9 and TRBJ2-3; 11 nucleotides line up with TRBD2. V was pared by 6 bases and J by 3 bases, with 11 bases of the junction left unmatched. Germline lookup yields CDR1 SEHNR and CDR2 FQNEAQ (reference sequence). CDR3 length: 17 residues.

This clonotype occurred a few times. V gene TRBV29-1 combines with J gene TRBJ2-1; D perhaps matches TRBD1 (5 bases). Germline V gene sequence: CDR1 SQVTM, CDR2 ANQGSEA. The CDR3 has 13 residues. The V gene lost 3 bases and the J gene lost 6 bases, with 12 bases spanning the gap. CDR3 in amino acids: CSVESGRVNEQFF. The DNA for the CDR3 is TGCAGCGTTGAGTCCGGCAGGGTCAATGAGCAGTTCTTC.

This clonotype was detected a few times. J is TRBJ1-1 and V is TRBV10-3; no firm D call. The germline gives CDR1 ENHRY, CDR2 SYGVKD. Trimming stripped 2 bases from V and 4 bases from J, with 14 bases between. This CDR3 is built from 15 residues. The CDR3 region is CAISEGLLRSTEAFF. CDR3 nucleotides: TGTGCCATCAGTGAGGGGCTTCTCCGTAGCACTGAAGCTTTCTTT.

This clonotype turned up a few times. The rearrangement joins TRBV10-3 to TRBJ2-1, with 9 bases lining up with TRBD2. V was clipped by 0 bases and J by 9 bases; unmatched bases: 12. CDR1 is ENHRY and CDR2 is SYGVKD in the germline V gene. This CDR3 spans 17 amino acids. CDR3 amino acids: CAISESFGAGGPAEQFF. In DNA, the CDR3 is TGTGCCATCAGTGAGTCGTTCGGGGCGGGAGGGCCGGCTGAGCAGTTCTTC.

This sequence joins TRBV6-1 and TRBJ2-5, with a tentative D call TRBD1 (8 bases). There are 14 residues in the CDR3. In germline, CDR1 is MNHNS, CDR2 SASEGT. Trimming cost V 6 bases and J 5 bases, with 16 bases left between them. CDR3 in amino acids: CASRRQGRGETQYF. Here the CDR3 DNA reads TGTGCCAGCAGGCGACAGGGGCGGGGGGAGACCCAGTACTTC.

The chain combines TRBV3-1 with TRBJ2-3; D is possibly TRBD1 (5 bases). Per germline, CDR1 LGHDT and CDR2 YNNKEL (reference sequence). V was trimmed by 4 bases and J by 2 bases, leaving 16 bases between them. This CDR3 is 16 amino acids long. This CDR3 is CASSRADSPYTDTQYF. The CDR3 DNA follows: TGTGCCAGCAGCCGAGCAGACAGCCCTTACACAGATACGCAGTATTTT.

This clonotype showed up just a few times. The rearrangement joins TRBV7-9 to TRBJ1-1; no definite D call. Germline values: CDR1 SEHNR, CDR2 FQNEAQ (reference sequence). The CDR3 totals 12 residues. Trimming removed 10 bases from V and 5 bases from J, with 14 bases in between. The CDR3 nucleotides read TGTGCCACCACGCTGGGATCGACTGAAGCTTTCTTT. Its protein is CATTLGSTEAFF.

This clonotype appeared a few times. The chain uses TRBV6-1 and TRBJ2-1; perhaps TRBD2 as D (6 bases). Trimming removed 6 bases at V and 8 bases at J, with 17 bases between. Germline-derived CDR1 and CDR2 are MNHNS and SASEGT. This CDR3 comprises 14 residues. The chain's CDR3 is CASRNSGLVDEQFF. Written as DNA, the CDR3 is TGTGCCAGCAGGAATAGCGGACTGGTAGATGAGCAGTTCTTC.

The rearrangement uses TRBV28 and TRBJ1-6; no firm D call. Germline CDR1 reads MDHEN; CDR2 reads SYDVKM. This CDR3 is built from 14 residues. Trimming cost V 6 bases and J 13 bases, with 19 bases left between them. The CDR3 reads CASRSPERFYPLHF. In DNA, the CDR3 is TGTGCCAGCAGATCCCCGGAGAGGTTTTATCCCCTCCACTTT. The full variable domain, with the rest looked up from reference TRBV28 and TRBJ1-6, is DVKVTQSSRYLVKRTGEKVFLECVQDMDHENMFWYRQDPGLGLRLIYFSYDVKMKEKGDIPEGYSVSREKKERFSLILESASTNQTSMYLCASRSPERFYPLHFGNGTRLTVT.

This clonotype was detected only once. This rearrangement joins TRBV6-1 to TRBJ2-7, with 11 bases that match TRBD2. The J segment lost 3 bases and the V segment lost 2 bases, leaving 6 bases of the junction unmatched. CDR3 length: 16 amino acids. In germline, CDR1 is MNHNS, CDR2 SASEGT. CDR3 sequence reads: CASSENTSGRIYEQYF. CDR3 coding DNA: TGTGCCAGCAGTGAAAATACTAGCGGGAGAATCTACGAGCAGTACTTC.

In its sample, this clonotype was seen many times. The V and J genes are TRBV5-1 and TRBJ2-1; 12 nucleotides agree with TRBD2. The V segment lost 3 bases and the J segment 8 bases; nucleotides outside the gene matches: 15. Germline values: CDR1 SGHRS, CDR2 YFSETQ. The CDR3 is 18 amino acids. In nucleotides, the CDR3 is TGCGCCAGCAGCTCCCCGCTCCTGACTAGCGGGAGTGCTTATGAGCAGTTCTTC. It is translated as CASSSPLLTSGSAYEQFF. The variable domain in full, completed from reference TRBV5-1 and TRBJ2-1, reads KAGVTQTPRYLIKTRGQQVTLSCSPISGHRSVSWYQQTPGQGLQFLFEYFSETQRNKGNFPGRFSGRQFSNSRSEMNVSTLELGDSALYLCASSSPLLTSGSAYEQFFGPGTRLTVL.

This chain links TRBV21-1 with TRBJ1-5; TRBD1 is the table's D call and was not checked against the DNA. TRBV21-1 is described as a pseudogene. The CDR3 covers 14 residues. For the CDR3, the DNA is TGTGCCGCCGGACAGGGGCGAAATGATCAGCCCCAGCATTTT. This sequence encodes CAAGQGRNDQPQHF.

V is TRBV29-1 and J is TRBJ2-3; D gene ambiguous. The CDR3 has 11 residues. From germline, CDR1 is SQVTM and CDR2 ANQGSEA. The V and J ends lost 4 bases and 6 bases respectively, with 8 bases between them. This chain's CDR3 is CSVAPEDTQYF. The CDR3 DNA sequence: TGCAGCGTTGCCCCGGAGGATACGCAGTATTTT.